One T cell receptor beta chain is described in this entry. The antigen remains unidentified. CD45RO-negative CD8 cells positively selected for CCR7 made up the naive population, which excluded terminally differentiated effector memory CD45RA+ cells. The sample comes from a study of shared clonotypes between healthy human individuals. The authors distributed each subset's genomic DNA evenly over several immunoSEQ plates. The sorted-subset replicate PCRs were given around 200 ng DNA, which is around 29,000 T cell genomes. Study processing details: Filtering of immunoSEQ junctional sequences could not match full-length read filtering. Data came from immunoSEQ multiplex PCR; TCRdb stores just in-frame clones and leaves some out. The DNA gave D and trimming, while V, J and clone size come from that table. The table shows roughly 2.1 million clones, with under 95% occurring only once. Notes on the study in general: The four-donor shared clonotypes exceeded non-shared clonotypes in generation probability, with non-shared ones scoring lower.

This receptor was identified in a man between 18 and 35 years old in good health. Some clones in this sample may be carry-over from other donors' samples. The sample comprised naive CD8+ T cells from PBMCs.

CDR3 loop: CASSFSGPGDTGELFF. The CDR3 DNA reads as TGTGCCAGCAGCTTCTCGGGTCCCGGGGACACCGGGGAGCTGTTTTTT. The rearrangement links TRBV7-9 to TRBJ2-2; weak D call: TRBD2 (5 bases). Germline V gives CDR1 SEHNR, CDR2 FQNEAQ (reference sequence). Trimming cost V 3 bases and J 3 bases, with 14 bases left between them. The CDR3 totals 16 residues.